This TCR beta chain emerged from a study of shared clonotypes between healthy human individuals. The genomic DNA of each subset was split evenly across several immunoSEQ plates. Assay: immunoSEQ multiplex PCR; the TCRdb copy retains only in-frame clones and omits some. The repertoire consists of approximately 500,000 clones, with about four fifths occurring once and the leading ten covering 13%. The germline V gene encodes CDR1 PRHDT and CDR2 FYEKMQ (reference sequence). V lost 5 bases and J lost 8, with 15 bases in between. CDR3 size: 14 residues. Sequenced material: PBMCs. This chain connects TRBV13 to TRBJ2-2; D remains unclear. This sequence was found in a woman aged 40-49 years in good health. Some clones in this sample may be carry-over from other donors' samples. CDR3 DNA sequence: TGTGCCAGCAGCACCGGACGGAACTTTGGGGAGCTGTTTTTT. Translation gives CASSTGRNFGELFF.